This TCR beta chain was identified in a study of shared clonotypes between healthy human individuals. Study information: Per donor, three plates held CD4 naive cells, three held CD4 memory, two held CD8 naive and one held CD8 memory.

Regarding the study as a whole: Some naive CD4 clonotypes, around 4.9%, turned up in common across several donors.

From germline, CDR1 is MNHEY and CDR2 SMNVEV (reference sequence). The CDR3 has 16 amino acids. The V and J ends lost 6 bases and 3 bases, in that order; junction bases with no gene match: 6. This clone was recorded once. Its target is unknown. Measured with immunoSEQ multiplex PCR; TCRdb has only the in-frame clones, and not every one. The sample carries 2 million to 2.5 million clones, 85% to 95% recorded once. Terminally differentiated effector memory CD45RA+ cells were left out of the naive CD8 fraction, which was CD45RO-negative and positively selected for CCR7. The rearrangement uses TRBV27 and TRBJ2-1; 12 positions match TRBD2. The sequence was collected from a man aged 18 to 35 in good health. Some clones in this sample may be carry-over from other donors' samples. The sample was naive CD8+ T cells from PBMCs. DNA of the CDR3: TGTGCCAGCAGCCTTAGGACTAGCGGGATCTACAATGAGCAGTTCTTC. Translating it yields CASSLRTSGIYNEQFF.